The text below deals with one T cell receptor beta chain. The sample is drawn from a study of control samples from healthy donors and cancer patients. The method was immunoSEQ multiplex PCR; TCRdb's version includes in-frame clones alone and lacks a portion of them. The data contain some 51,000 clones, around 96% of them singletons. The CDR3 runs 15 residues. CDR1 and CDR2 from the germline V gene are MNHEY and SVGAGI. V was trimmed by 6 bases and J by 7 bases, leaving 16 bases between them. The origin of this receptor is a woman aged 18-29 years in good health. The sequenced sample was blood. The chain couples TRBV6-5 to TRBJ1-6, with D perhaps TRBD1 (5 bases). The CDR3, as DNA: TGTGCCAGCAGCCTGACAGCTACCCTAAATTCACCCCTCCACTTT. Translation gives CASSLTATLNSPLHF.